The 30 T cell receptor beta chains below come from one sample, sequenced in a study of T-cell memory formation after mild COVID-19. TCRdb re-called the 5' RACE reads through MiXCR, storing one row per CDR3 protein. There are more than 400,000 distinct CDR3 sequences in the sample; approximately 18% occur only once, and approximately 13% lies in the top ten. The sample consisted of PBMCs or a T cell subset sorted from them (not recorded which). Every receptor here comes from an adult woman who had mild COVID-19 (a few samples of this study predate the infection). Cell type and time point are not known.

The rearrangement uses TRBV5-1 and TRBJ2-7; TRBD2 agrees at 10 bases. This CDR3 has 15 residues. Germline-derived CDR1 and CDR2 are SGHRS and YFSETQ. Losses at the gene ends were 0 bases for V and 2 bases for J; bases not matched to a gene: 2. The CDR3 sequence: CASSLEGTSAYEQYF. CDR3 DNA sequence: TGCGCCAGCAGCTTGGAGGGGACTAGCGCCTACGAGCAGTACTTC.

The CDR3 reads CASSPRTHTEAFF. The CDR3 DNA follows: TGTGCCAGCAGTCCCCGCACTCACACTGAAGCTTTCTTT. The gene calls are TRBV27 and TRBJ1-1; D unclear. This CDR3 has 13 amino acids. V lost 5 bases and J lost 3, with 10 bases in between. CDR1 is MNHEY, CDR2 SMNVEV, per germline (reference sequence).

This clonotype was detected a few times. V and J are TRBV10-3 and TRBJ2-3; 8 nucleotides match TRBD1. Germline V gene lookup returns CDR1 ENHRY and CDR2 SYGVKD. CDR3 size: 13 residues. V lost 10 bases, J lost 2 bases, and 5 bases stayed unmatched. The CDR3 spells CATTGQDTDTQYF. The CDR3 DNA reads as TGTGCCACGACGGGACAGGACACAGATACGCAGTATTTT.

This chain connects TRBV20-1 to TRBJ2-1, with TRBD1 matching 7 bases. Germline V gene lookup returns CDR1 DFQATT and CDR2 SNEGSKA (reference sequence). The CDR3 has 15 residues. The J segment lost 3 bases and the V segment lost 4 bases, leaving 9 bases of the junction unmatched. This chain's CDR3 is CSAIRQGSLYNEQFF. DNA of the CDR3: TGCAGTGCTATCAGACAGGGAAGCCTCTACAATGAGCAGTTCTTC.

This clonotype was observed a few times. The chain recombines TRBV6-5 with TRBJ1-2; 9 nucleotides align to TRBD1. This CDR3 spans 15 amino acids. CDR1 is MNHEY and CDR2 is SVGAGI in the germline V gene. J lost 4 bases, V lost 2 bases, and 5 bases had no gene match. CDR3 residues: CASSYKLTGGYGYTF. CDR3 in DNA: TGTGCCAGCAGTTACAAACTGACAGGGGGCTATGGCTACACCTTC.

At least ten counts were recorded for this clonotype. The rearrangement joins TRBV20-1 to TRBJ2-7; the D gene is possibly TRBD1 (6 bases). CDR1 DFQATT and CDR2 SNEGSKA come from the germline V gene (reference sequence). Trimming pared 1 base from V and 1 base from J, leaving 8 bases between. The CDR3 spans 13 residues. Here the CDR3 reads CSARVRGSYEQYF. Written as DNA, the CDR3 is TGCAGTGCTAGAGTCAGGGGATCCTACGAGCAGTACTTC.

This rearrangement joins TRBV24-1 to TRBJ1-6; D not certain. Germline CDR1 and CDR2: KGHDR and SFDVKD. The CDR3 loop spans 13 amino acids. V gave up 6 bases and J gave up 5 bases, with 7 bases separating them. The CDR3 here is CATSLQDNSPLHF. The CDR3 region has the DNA TGTGCCACCAGTCTGCAGGATAATTCACCCCTCCACTTT.

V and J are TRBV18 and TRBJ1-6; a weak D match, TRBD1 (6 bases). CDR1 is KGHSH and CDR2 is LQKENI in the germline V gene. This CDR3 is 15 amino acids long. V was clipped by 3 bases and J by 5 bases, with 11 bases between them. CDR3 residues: CASSPGTSNNSPLHF. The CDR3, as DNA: TGTGCCAGCTCACCCGGGACAAGTAATAATTCACCCCTCCACTTT.

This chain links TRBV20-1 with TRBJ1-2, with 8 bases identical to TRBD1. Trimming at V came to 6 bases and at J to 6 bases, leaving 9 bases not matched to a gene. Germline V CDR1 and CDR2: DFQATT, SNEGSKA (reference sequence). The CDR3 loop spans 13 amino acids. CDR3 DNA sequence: TGCAGTGCCCGAATAGACAGGGGAGATGGCTACACCTTC. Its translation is CSARIDRGDGYTF.

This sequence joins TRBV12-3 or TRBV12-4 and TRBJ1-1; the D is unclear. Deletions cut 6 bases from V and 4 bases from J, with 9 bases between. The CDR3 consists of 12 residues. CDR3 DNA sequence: TGTGCCAGCAGAGTGAGGTCCACTGAAGCTTTCTTT. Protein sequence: CASRVRSTEAFF.

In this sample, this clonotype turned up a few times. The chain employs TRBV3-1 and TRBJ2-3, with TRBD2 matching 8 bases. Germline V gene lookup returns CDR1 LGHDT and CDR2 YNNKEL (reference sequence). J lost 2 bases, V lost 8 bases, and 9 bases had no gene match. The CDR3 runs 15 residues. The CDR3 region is CASHDGGGITDTQYF. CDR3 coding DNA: TGTGCCAGCCACGACGGCGGGGGGATCACAGATACGCAGTATTTT.

As DNA, the CDR3 is TGCAGTGCCGCACCCCTGGGCTCCTATAATTCACCCCTCCACTTT. It specifies CSAAPLGSYNSPLHF. The rearrangement joins TRBV20-1 to TRBJ1-6; D not resolved. Germline lookup yields CDR1 DFQATT and CDR2 SNEGSKA (reference sequence). The CDR3 has 15 amino acids. Trimming cost V 6 bases and J 0 bases, with 12 bases left between them.

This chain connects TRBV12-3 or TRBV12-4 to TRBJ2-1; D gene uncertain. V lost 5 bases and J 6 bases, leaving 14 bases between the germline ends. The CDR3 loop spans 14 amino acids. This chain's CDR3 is CASSPPVLTNEQFF. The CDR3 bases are TGTGCCAGCAGTCCACCAGTCCTAACCAATGAGCAGTTCTTC.

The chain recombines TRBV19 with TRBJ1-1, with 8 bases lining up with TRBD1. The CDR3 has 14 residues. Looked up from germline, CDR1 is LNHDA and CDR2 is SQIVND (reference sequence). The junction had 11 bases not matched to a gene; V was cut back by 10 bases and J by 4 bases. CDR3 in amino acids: CATIWTGRFTEAFF. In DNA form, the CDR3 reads TGTGCCACAATATGGACAGGGAGATTCACTGAAGCTTTCTTT.

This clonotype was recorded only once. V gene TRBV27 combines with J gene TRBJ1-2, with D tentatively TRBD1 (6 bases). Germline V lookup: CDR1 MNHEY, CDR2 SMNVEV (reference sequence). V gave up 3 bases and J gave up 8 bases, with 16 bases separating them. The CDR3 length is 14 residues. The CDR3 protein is CASSFKGGGTGYTF. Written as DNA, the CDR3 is TGTGCCAGCAGTTTTAAAGGAGGGGGAACCGGCTACACCTTC.

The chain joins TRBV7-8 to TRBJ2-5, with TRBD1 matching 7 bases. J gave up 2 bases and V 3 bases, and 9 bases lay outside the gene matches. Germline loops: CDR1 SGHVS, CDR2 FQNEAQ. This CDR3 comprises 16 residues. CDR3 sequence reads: CASSFRGTGQQETQYF. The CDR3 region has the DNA TGTGCCAGCAGCTTCCGCGGCACGGGACAGCAAGAGACCCAGTACTTC.

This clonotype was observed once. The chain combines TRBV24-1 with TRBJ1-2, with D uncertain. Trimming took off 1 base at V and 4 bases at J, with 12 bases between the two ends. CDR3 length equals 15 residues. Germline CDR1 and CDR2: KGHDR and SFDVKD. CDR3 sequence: CATSDFDGSSYGYTF. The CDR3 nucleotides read TGTGCCACCAGTGATTTCGATGGAAGCAGCTATGGCTACACCTTC.

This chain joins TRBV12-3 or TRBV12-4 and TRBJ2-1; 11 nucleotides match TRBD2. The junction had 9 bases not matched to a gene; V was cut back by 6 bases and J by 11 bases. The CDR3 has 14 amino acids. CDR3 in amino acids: CASRPPGLAVQQFF. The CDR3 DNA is TGTGCCAGCAGGCCGCCGGGACTAGCGGTCCAGCAGTTCTTC.

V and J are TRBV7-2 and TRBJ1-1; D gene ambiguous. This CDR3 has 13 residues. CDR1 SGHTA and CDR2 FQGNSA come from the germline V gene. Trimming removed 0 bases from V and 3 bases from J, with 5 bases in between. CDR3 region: CASSLAIYTEAFF. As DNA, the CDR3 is TGTGCCAGCAGCTTAGCCATTTACACTGAAGCTTTCTTT.

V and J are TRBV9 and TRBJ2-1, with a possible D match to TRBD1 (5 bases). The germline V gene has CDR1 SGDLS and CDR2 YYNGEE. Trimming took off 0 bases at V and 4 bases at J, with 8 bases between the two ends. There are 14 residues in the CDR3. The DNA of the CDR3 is TGTGCCAGCAGCGTAGGACAGCTTTACAATGAGCAGTTCTTC. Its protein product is CASSVGQLYNEQFF. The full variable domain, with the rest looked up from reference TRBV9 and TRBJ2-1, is DSGVTQTPKHLITATGQRVTLRCSPRSGDLSVYWYQQSLDQGLQFLIQYYNGEERAKGNILERFSAQQFPDLHSELNLSSLELGDSALYFCASSVGQLYNEQFFGPGTRLTVL.

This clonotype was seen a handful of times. The CDR3 DNA follows: TGTGCCAGCACCCCGGCCCCGGGAAGTCGGAATAATTCACCCCTCCACTTT. This encodes CASTPAPGSRNNSPLHF. This rearrangement joins TRBV25-1 to TRBJ1-6, with no clear D. V gave up 7 bases and J gave up 5 bases, with 21 bases separating them. From germline, CDR1 is MGHDK and CDR2 SYGVNS. This CDR3 contains 17 residues.

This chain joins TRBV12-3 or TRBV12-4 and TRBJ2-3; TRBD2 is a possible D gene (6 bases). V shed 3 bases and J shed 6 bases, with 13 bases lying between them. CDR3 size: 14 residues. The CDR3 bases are TGTGCCAGCAGTTTCTCCGGGAGAAGTGATACGCAGTATTTT. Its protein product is CASSFSGRSDTQYF.

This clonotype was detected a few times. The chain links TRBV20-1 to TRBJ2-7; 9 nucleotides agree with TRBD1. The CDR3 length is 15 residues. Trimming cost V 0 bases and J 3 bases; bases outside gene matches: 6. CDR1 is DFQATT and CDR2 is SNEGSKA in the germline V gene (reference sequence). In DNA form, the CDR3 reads TGCAGTGCTAGAGATCTGGGACAGGGTAACTACGAGCAGTACTTC. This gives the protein CSARDLGQGNYEQYF.

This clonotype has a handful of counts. CDR3 sequence (DNA): TGTGCCAGCAGCAGAAGACAGAGCTCTGGGGCCAACGTCCTGACTTTC. This codes for CASSRRQSSGANVLTF. The chain carries TRBV7-2 and TRBJ2-6; maybe TRBD1 (5 bases). CDR3 size: 16 residues. Trimming took off 5 bases at V and 0 bases at J, with 11 bases between the two ends. Germline CDR1 and CDR2: SGHTA and FQGNSA. Full variable domain (remainder filled in from reference TRBV7-2 and TRBJ2-6): GAGVSQSPSNKVTEKGKDVELRCDPISGHTALYWYRQSLGQGLEFLIYFQGNSAPDKSGLPSDRFSAERTGGSVSTLTIQRTQQEDSAVYLCASSRRQSSGANVLTFGAGSRLTVL.

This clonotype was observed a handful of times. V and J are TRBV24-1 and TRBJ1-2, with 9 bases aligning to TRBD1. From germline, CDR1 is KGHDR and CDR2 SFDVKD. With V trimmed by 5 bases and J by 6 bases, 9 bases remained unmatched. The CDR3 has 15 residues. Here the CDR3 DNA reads TGTGCCACCAGTGGGGGTACAGGGGGCTTTGATGGCTACACCTTC. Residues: CATSGGTGGFDGYTF.

The CDR3 DNA follows: TGTGCCAGCAGTTTAAGAGGCCTGTGGGATTCACCCCTCCACTTT. Its translation: CASSLRGLWDSPLHF. The chain recombines TRBV27 with TRBJ1-6; no reliable D call. Trimming left V 2 bases short and J 8 bases short, with 13 bases between. The CDR3 contains 15 residues. Germline lookup yields CDR1 MNHEY and CDR2 SMNVEV (reference sequence).

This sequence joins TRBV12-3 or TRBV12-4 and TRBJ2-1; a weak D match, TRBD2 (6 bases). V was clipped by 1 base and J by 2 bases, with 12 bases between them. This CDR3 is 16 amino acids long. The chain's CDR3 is CASSLGDGSAYNEQFF. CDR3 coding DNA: TGTGCCAGCAGTTTAGGGGACGGGAGCGCCTACAATGAGCAGTTCTTC.

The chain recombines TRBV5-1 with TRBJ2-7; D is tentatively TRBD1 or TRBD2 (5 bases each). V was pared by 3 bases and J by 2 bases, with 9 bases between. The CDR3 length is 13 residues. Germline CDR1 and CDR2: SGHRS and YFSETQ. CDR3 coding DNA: TGCGCCAGCAGCTGGGGGTTTACCTACGAGCAGTACTTC. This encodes CASSWGFTYEQYF.

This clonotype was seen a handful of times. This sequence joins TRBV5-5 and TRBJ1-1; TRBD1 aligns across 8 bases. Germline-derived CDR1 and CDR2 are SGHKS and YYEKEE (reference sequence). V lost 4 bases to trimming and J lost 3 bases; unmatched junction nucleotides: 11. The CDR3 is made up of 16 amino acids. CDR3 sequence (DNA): TGTGCCAGCAGCGCCACCCGACAGGGGCCCTACACTGAAGCTTTCTTT. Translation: CASSATRQGPYTEAFF.

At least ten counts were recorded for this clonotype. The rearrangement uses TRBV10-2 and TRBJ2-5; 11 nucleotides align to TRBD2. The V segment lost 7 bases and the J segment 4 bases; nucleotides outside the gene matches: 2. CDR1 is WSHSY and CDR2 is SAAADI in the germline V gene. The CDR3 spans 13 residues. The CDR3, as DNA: TGCGCCAGCACCCTAGCGGGAGGAGAGACCCAGTACTTC. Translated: CASTLAGGETQYF.